A selection of T cell receptor beta chains follows, all from one sample in a study of response to subunit inactivated influenza vaccine. MiXCR, run by TCRdb on the RT-PCR reads, gives a single entry per CDR3 protein. This table has 450,000 to 700,000 distinct CDR3 sequences, 14% appearing once. This specimen was PBMCs from blood, taken approximately 13 days after vaccination. These receptors came from a man aged 45 to 65 who received an inactivated influenza vaccine. Both conserved end residues are part of each CDR3. The D gene is left open where the match is weak. Where a row states a size, it is once, few, many or the class of an expanded clone; other rows omit it.

>TRBJ2-2|TRBD2|few|18|TRBV4-3
CASSATLAGGPGTGELFF
TGCGCCAGCAGCGCAACGCTAGCGGGAGGGCCAGGCACCGGGGAGCTGTTTTTT
>TRBJ2-4|TRBD2|few|15|TRBV29-1
CSALGGEWAKNIQYF
TGCAGCGCCCTGGGGGGGGAATGGGCCAAAAACATTCAGTACTTC
>TRBJ2-1|TRBD2|few|19|TRBV27
CASSRRRLAGPSSYNEQFF
TGTGCCAGCAGCCGCCGGAGACTAGCGGGGCCCAGCTCCTACAATGAGCAGTTCTTC
>TRBJ2-5|TRBD2|few|14|TRBV6-5
CASSYALAGATQYF
TGTGCCAGCAGTTACGCTCTAGCGGGAGCGACCCAGTACTTC
>TRBJ1-6|TRBD1|NA|14|TRBV5-5
CASSSGTAFSPLHF
TGTGCCAGCAGCTCCGGGACAGCCTTTTCACCCCTCCACTTT
>TRBJ1-4|TRBD1|few|16|TRBV11-2
CASSLGIGTGVEKLFF
TGTGCCAGCAGCTTGGGAATCGGGACAGGGGTTGAAAAACTGTTTTTT
>TRBJ2-1|NA|NA|14|TRBV4-3
CASSQDGSSDEQFF
TGCGCCAGCAGCCAAGATGGGAGTAGCGATGAGCAGTTCTTC
>TRBJ1-2|NA|NA|13|TRBV6-1
CASRQTGSYGYTF
TGTGCCAGCAGACAAACAGGGTCCTATGGCTACACCTTC
>TRBJ2-7|NA|NA|14|TRBV29-1
CSVEGSGASYEQYF
TGCAGCGTTGAAGGGTCGGGGGCCTCCTACGAGCAGTACTTC
>TRBJ2-2|NA|few|15|TRBV6-1
CASSETPANTGELFF
TGTGCCAGCAGTGAAACCCCCGCGAACACCGGGGAGCTGTTTTTT
>TRBJ2-1|TRBD2|few|17|TRBV27
CASSLGASGASYNEQFF
TGTGCCAGCAGTTTAGGGGCTAGCGGTGCAAGTTACAATGAGCAGTTCTTC
>TRBJ2-7|TRBD2|NA|15|TRBV5-1
CASSPRGDSTYEQYF
TGCGCCAGCAGCCCCCGGGGGGACTCCACCTACGAGCAGTACTTC
>TRBJ2-1|TRBD1|NA|16|TRBV2
CASSEAGGRGLNEQFF
TGTGCCAGCAGTGAAGCGGGGGGCAGGGGGCTCAATGAGCAGTTCTTC
>TRBJ2-7|TRBD1|NA|16|TRBV20-1
CSARAPRGQVELVQYF
TGCAGTGCTAGAGCACCCAGGGGGCAAGTTGAGTTAGTTCAGTACTTC
>TRBJ2-1|TRBD2|NA|15|TRBV5-5
CASSRGLAGDNEQFF
TGTGCCAGCAGCCGGGGACTAGCGGGAGACAATGAGCAGTTCTTC
>TRBJ2-7|TRBD2|few|15|TRBV2
CASGRSLAGVYEQYF
TGTGCCAGCGGACGATCACTAGCGGGAGTGTACGAGCAGTACTTC
>TRBJ2-1|NA|few|16|TRBV4-3
CASSQDGGISYNEQFF
TGCGCCAGCAGCCAAGATGGGGGGATCTCCTACAATGAGCAGTTCTTC
>TRBJ2-2|NA|NA|15|TRBV28
CASSLARDNTGELFF
TGTGCCAGCAGTTTAGCCAGGGACAACACCGGGGAGCTGTTTTTT
>TRBJ2-1|TRBD2|NA|14|TRBV20-1
CSAGGTSGANEQFF
TGCAGTGCAGGGGGGACTAGCGGGGCAAATGAGCAGTTCTTC
>TRBJ2-1|TRBD2|NA|15|TRBV20-1
CSAYASGRGSREQFF
TGCAGTGCATACGCTAGCGGGAGAGGGTCGCGCGAGCAGTTCTTC
>TRBJ2-3|NA|NA|14|TRBV11-2
CASSSLQGRGTQYF
TGTGCCAGCAGCTCCCTACAGGGGAGGGGTACGCAGTATTTT
>TRBJ2-7|TRBD1|NA|16|TRBV5-1
CASSFGSGQGTYEQYF
TGCGCCAGCAGCTTTGGATCGGGACAGGGAACCTACGAGCAGTACTTC
>TRBJ2-3|NA|NA|17|TRBV7-9
CASSPRKVGDGTDTQYF
TGTGCCAGCAGCCCGAGGAAAGTAGGGGATGGCACAGATACGCAGTATTTT
>TRBJ2-7|NA|many|13|TRBV7-9
CASSLDTTYEQYF
TGTGCCAGCAGCTTGGACACAACCTACGAGCAGTACTTC
>TRBJ2-1|TRBD2|NA|19|TRBV15
CATSAIPGTSGRGENEQFF
TGTGCCACCAGCGCCATCCCCGGGACTAGCGGGAGGGGAGAAAATGAGCAGTTCTTC
>TRBJ2-7|TRBD1|NA|14|TRBV5-1
CASSPGTGIGEQYF
TGCGCCAGCAGCCCCGGGACAGGGATTGGCGAGCAGTACTTC
>TRBJ1-4|NA|few|10|TRBV30
CAWKAGKLFF
TGTGCCTGGAAGGCCGGGAAACTGTTTTTT
>TRBJ1-4|TRBD1|few|16|TRBV5-1
CASSFTGVATNEKLFF
TGCGCCAGCAGCTTTACAGGGGTCGCGACTAATGAAAAACTGTTTTTT
>TRBJ2-2|NA|NA|15|TRBV12-3/TRBV12-4
CASSLDPGPTGELFF
TGTGCCAGCAGTTTAGACCCGGGGCCAACCGGGGAGCTGTTTTTT
>TRBJ1-1|NA|few|15|TRBV7-9
CASSLAQAADTEAFF
TGTGCCAGCAGCTTAGCCCAAGCGGCTGACACTGAAGCTTTCTTT
>TRBJ2-5|TRBD1|NA|15|TRBV13
CASSLGDRGWETQYF
TGTGCCAGCAGCCTAGGGGACAGGGGCTGGGAGACCCAGTACTTC
>TRBJ2-7|NA|NA|15|TRBV20-1
CSARGGAAHSYEQYF
TGCAGTGCTAGAGGGGGCGCAGCTCATTCCTACGAGCAGTACTTC
>TRBJ2-6|NA|NA|15|TRBV7-2
CASSSMRAGANVLTF
TGTGCCAGCTCGTCGATGAGGGCTGGGGCCAACGTCCTGACTTTC
>TRBJ2-3|NA|few|14|TRBV2
CASSAVRLTDTQYF
TGTGCCAGCAGTGCCGTGAGGCTCACAGATACGCAGTATTTT
>TRBJ2-3|TRBD2|NA|16|TRBV7-2
CASRSGLAGGTYTQYF
TGTGCCAGCAGATCCGGACTAGCGGGGGGTACATATACGCAGTATTTT
>TRBJ2-7|NA|NA|14|TRBV6-1
CASSQTGISYEQYF
TGTGCCAGCAGTCAGACCGGGATTTCCTACGAGCAGTACTTC
>TRBJ2-1|TRBD2|few|16|TRBV5-6
CASSLLLAGADNEQFF
TGTGCCAGCAGCTTGCTTCTAGCGGGAGCGGACAATGAGCAGTTCTTC
>TRBJ2-3|NA|few|15|TRBV5-1
CASSLWQGDTDTQYF
TGCGCCAGCAGCTTGTGGCAGGGTGACACAGATACGCAGTATTTT
>TRBJ2-1|NA|few|14|TRBV5-1
CASSWGIGADEQFF
TGCGCCAGCAGCTGGGGGATAGGAGCGGATGAGCAGTTCTTC